This passage covers 15 T cell receptor beta chains from one sample sequenced in a study of blood T cells in healthy people across ages. Primers used in a second PCR of about 6 to 11 cycles were a sample-barcoded 5' primer and a J-beta primer mix. TCRdb reprocessed the 5' RACE reads via MiXCR and lists one record per CDR3 protein. The sample lists roughly 2 million distinct CDR3 sequences, 49% occurring once. The sample was blood. Receptor source: a woman between 40 and 50 years old in good health.

This clonotype was seen a few times. The chain couples TRBV9 to TRBJ2-7; 8 bases are a match to TRBD2. The DNA end lines up better with TRBJ2-5; the J call may be wrong. Per the germline V gene, CDR1 is SGDLS and CDR2 is YYNGEE. The CDR3 contains 16 residues. CDR3 sequence (DNA): TGTGCCAGCAGCGCCGCGGGGGGTTCGTGGCAAGAGACCCAGTACTTC. Amino acids: CASSAAGGSWQETQYF.

This clonotype was counted only a few times. The V and J genes are TRBV3-1 and TRBJ2-1; possible D gene TRBD2, 7 bases. Germline CDR1 is LGHDT and CDR2 is YNNKEL (reference sequence). This CDR3 is 20 amino acids long. V lost 0 bases to trimming and J lost 7 bases, with 28 bases between them. The CDR3 DNA reads TGTGCCAGCAGCCAAGATTTCCGTGCGGGGCGGGGGCCAATCGGGAATGAGCAGTTCTTC. It yields the protein CASSQDFRAGRGPIGNEQFF.

The chain is built from TRBV10-3 and TRBJ2-5; D assignment may be TRBD1 or TRBD2 (6 bases each). The germline CDR1 and CDR2 sequences are ENHRY and SYGVKD. Deletions cut 7 bases from V and 3 bases from J, with 9 bases between. The CDR3 spans 12 residues. The CDR3 nucleotides read TGTGCCATCATGGGGGGCGAAGAGACCCAGTACTTC. Translated: CAIMGGEETQYF.

This rearrangement joins TRBV4-2 to TRBJ1-1, with 7 bases aligning to TRBD1. V lost 4 bases to trimming and J lost 4 bases; unmatched junction nucleotides: 9. Germline CDR1 is LGHNA and CDR2 is YNFKEQ. The CDR3 totals 15 residues. The chain's CDR3 is CASSPRTGMGTEAFF. The CDR3 DNA reads TGTGCCAGCAGCCCCCGGACAGGCATGGGCACTGAAGCTTTCTTT.

The chain links TRBV7-2 to TRBJ1-2, with TRBD1 as a possible D gene (5 bases). Germline CDR1 is SGHTA and CDR2 is FQGNSA. CDR3 size: 15 residues. Trimming took 0 bases from V and 4 from J, leaving 12 bases between them. The CDR3 spells CASSLAHVDSYGYTF. The CDR3 region has the DNA TGTGCCAGCAGCTTAGCCCACGTAGACAGCTATGGCTACACCTTC. Full variable domain (remainder filled in from reference TRBV7-2 and TRBJ1-2): GAGVSQSPSNKVTEKGKDVELRCDPISGHTALYWYRQSLGQGLEFLIYFQGNSAPDKSGLPSDRFSAERTGGSVSTLTIQRTQQEDSAVYLCASSLAHVDSYGYTFGSGTRLTVV.

A single count supports this clonotype. This rearrangement joins TRBV20-1 to TRBJ2-3; 9 bases are shared with TRBD2. V dropped 6 bases and J dropped 0; count of bases not matched to a gene: 7. Per germline, CDR1 DFQATT and CDR2 SNEGSKA (reference sequence). The length of the CDR3 is 15 residues. The CDR3 loop reads CSAISGGTSTDTQYF. The CDR3 bases are TGCAGTGCCATAAGCGGGGGGACTAGCACAGATACGCAGTATTTT.

The V and J genes are TRBV6-4 and TRBJ2-1; possibly TRBD2 for D (6 bases). Germline values: CDR1 MRHNA, CDR2 SNTAGT. The CDR3 is made up of 16 amino acids. The V end lost 0 bases, the J end lost 0 bases, and 9 bases lay between the germline ends. The CDR3 DNA is TGTGCCAGCAGTGACTCACTAGCTACCTCCTACAATGAGCAGTTCTTC. Translating it yields CASSDSLATSYNEQFF.

CDR3: CASTYRSTDTQYF. CDR3 sequence (DNA): TGTGCCAGCACTTACAGAAGCACAGATACGCAGTATTTT. The chain is built from TRBV27 and TRBJ2-3; D unresolved. The CDR3 is 13 residues long. The germline V gene encodes CDR1 MNHEY and CDR2 SMNVEV (reference sequence). The V end lost 7 bases, the J end lost 0 bases, and 8 bases lay between the germline ends.

The chain couples TRBV7-2 to TRBJ2-7, with TRBD2 identical over 15 bases. The CDR3 extends over 16 amino acids. Unmatched junction bases numbered 11, after V lost 10 bases and J lost 4 bases. Germline loops: CDR1 SGHTA, CDR2 FQGNSA. The CDR3 spells CAITNPGLAGGYEQYF. For the CDR3, the DNA is TGTGCCATCACGAATCCGGGACTAGCGGGGGGTTACGAGCAGTACTTC.

The CDR3 DNA sequence: TGTGCCAGCAGTTTCTTTGGGACATCACAAGAGACCCAGTTCTTC. Its translation: CASSFFGTSQETQFF. V and J are TRBV28 and TRBJ2-1; D may be TRBD1 (6 bases). Trimming cost V 3 bases and J 13 bases, with 22 bases left between them. Germline CDR1 MDHEN, CDR2 SYDVKM. The CDR3 totals 15 residues.

This chain joins TRBV20-1 and TRBJ1-6, with 10 bases matching TRBD1. Per the germline V gene, CDR1 is DFQATT and CDR2 is SNEGSKA (reference sequence). V trimming: 0 bases; J trimming: 6 bases; junction bases outside the gene matches: 2. The CDR3 covers 15 residues. CDR3 coding DNA: TGCAGTGCTAGAGAGTGGGACAGGGGTAATTCACCCCTCCACTTT. Amino acids: CSAREWDRGNSPLHF.

V and J are TRBV20-1 and TRBJ2-7; 9 nucleotides align to TRBD1. The ends lost 0 bases at V and 3 bases at J; junction bases unmatched: 9. The germline V gene has CDR1 DFQATT and CDR2 SNEGSKA (reference sequence). This CDR3 comprises 16 residues. The CDR3 DNA follows: TGCAGTGCTAGAGATCGAAGGACAGGGGCCATCTACGAGCAGTACTTC. This gives the protein CSARDRRTGAIYEQYF.

This sequence joins TRBV6-6 and TRBJ2-7, with 7 bases lining up with TRBD1. With 0 bases clipped from V and 0 bases from J, the junction kept 5 bases outside the gene matches. This CDR3 has 16 residues. From germline, CDR1 is MNHNY and CDR2 SVGAGI (reference sequence). For the CDR3, the DNA is TGTGCCAGCAGTTACTCGAGCAGGGGGAGCTCCTACGAGCAGTACTTC. This encodes CASSYSSRGSSYEQYF.

The table lists this clonotype with a few counts. The J gene is TRBJ2-5, the V gene TRBV7-2; D could derive from TRBD1 or TRBD2 (6 bases each). Looked up from germline, CDR1 is SGHTA and CDR2 is FQGNSA. V was trimmed by 1 base and J by 5 bases, leaving 17 bases between them. CDR3 length: 16 amino acids. The DNA for the CDR3 is TGTGCCAGCAGCTTAGTGGGGGGCGCGGTACTGGAGACCCAGTACTTC. Translation gives CASSLVGGAVLETQYF.

This clonotype has just one count. The CDR3 sequence: CASSQALITSGGAYEQYF. The CDR3, as DNA: TGTGCCAGCAGCCAAGCGTTGATAACTAGCGGGGGGGCCTATGAGCAGTACTTC. The rearrangement joins TRBV7-9 to TRBJ2-5, with TRBD2 matching over 13 bases. This CDR3 contains 18 residues. Germline CDR1 is SEHNR and CDR2 is FQNEAQ (reference sequence). Unmatched junction bases numbered 20, after V lost 5 bases and J lost 11 bases.